What follows are 23 T cell receptor beta chains derived from one specimen sequenced in a study of response to subunit inactivated influenza vaccine. TCRdb passed the RT-PCR reads through MiXCR, listing each CDR3 protein once. Of fewer than 400,000 distinct CDR3 sequences detected, 21% appear once; the ten largest clones hold about 10%. The sequenced sample was PBMCs from blood, obtained less than 22 months after vaccination. Receptors originate from a man aged 50-75 years who received an inactivated influenza vaccine.

The chain is built from TRBV29-1 and TRBJ2-5; 7 bases align to TRBD2. This CDR3 has 12 amino acids. The germline CDR1 and CDR2 sequences are SQVTM and ANQGSEA. V dropped 3 bases and J dropped 3; count of bases not matched to a gene: 1. The CDR3 nucleotides are TGCAGCGTTGATACTAGCGAAGAGACCCAGTACTTC. Its translation is CSVDTSEETQYF. Based on the CDR3 plus reference TRBV29-1 and TRBJ2-5, the full variable domain is SAVISQKPSRDICQRGTSLTIQCQVDSQVTMMFWYRQQPGQSLTLIATANQGSEATYESGFVIDKFPISRPNLTFSTLTVSNMSPEDSSIYLCSVDTSEETQYFGPGTRLLVL.

This rearrangement joins TRBV7-6 to TRBJ1-6; no definite D call. CDR1 and CDR2 from the germline V gene are SGHVS and FNYEAQ. Trimming removed 3 bases at V and 1 base at J, with 4 bases between. This CDR3 contains 14 residues. CDR3 amino acids: CASSLDSYNSPLHF. DNA for the CDR3: TGTGCCAGCAGCTTGGATTCCTATAATTCACCCCTCCACTTT.

This chain links TRBV7-2 with TRBJ1-1, with D unclear. The CDR3 extends over 12 amino acids. Germline CDR1 SGHTA, CDR2 FQGNSA. V was pared by 0 bases and J by 8 bases, with 7 bases between. CDR3: CASSLAEKEAFF. The CDR3 DNA is TGTGCCAGCAGCTTAGCCGAAAAAGAAGCTTTCTTT.

This clonotype was seen ten or more times. The V and J genes are TRBV12-3 or TRBV12-4 and TRBJ1-1; possible D gene TRBD1, 5 bases. The CDR3 is 14 amino acids. Trimming removed 6 bases at V and 0 bases at J, with 11 bases between. The CDR3 is CASRVTGMNTEAFF. The CDR3, as DNA: TGTGCCAGCAGAGTAACAGGCATGAACACTGAAGCTTTCTTT.

The chain employs TRBV12-3 or TRBV12-4 and TRBJ2-7, with D perhaps matching TRBD2 (6 bases). Trimming removed 5 bases from V and 5 bases from J, with 16 bases in between. The CDR3 contains 14 residues. CDR3 sequence: CASSAGTSSDEQYF. The CDR3 region has the DNA TGTGCCAGCAGTGCCGGGACTTCTTCCGACGAGCAGTACTTC.

The chain couples TRBV4-1 to TRBJ2-2; D call uncertain. Germline lookup yields CDR1 MGHRA and CDR2 YSYEKL. Trimming took off 0 bases at V and 5 bases at J, with 7 bases between the two ends. The CDR3 contains 14 residues. CDR3 DNA: TGCGCCAGCAGCCAAGAATGGCGGACCGGGGAGCTGTTTTTT. Amino acids: CASSQEWRTGELFF.

This clonotype was observed at least ten times. The V gene is TRBV29-1, the J gene TRBJ1-1; the D is unclear. V lost 6 bases and J 1 base, leaving 12 bases between the germline ends. CDR3 length equals 13 residues. The germline V gene has CDR1 SQVTM and CDR2 ANQGSEA. The CDR3 bases are TGCAGCGTCGGCCTAGCAGCGAACACTGAAGCTTTCTTT. It translates to CSVGLAANTEAFF.

This chain connects TRBV19 to TRBJ1-1; no clear D gene. The CDR3 spans 16 residues. V was cut by 0 bases and J by 3 bases, with 14 bases left in between. From germline, CDR1 is LNHDA and CDR2 SQIVND (reference sequence). CDR3 amino acids: CASSIDPFGRDTEAFF. As DNA, the CDR3 is TGTGCCAGTAGTATAGACCCATTCGGGCGGGACACTGAAGCTTTCTTT.

This clonotype was picked up a small number of times. The chain recombines TRBV12-3 or TRBV12-4 with TRBJ2-7, with D possibly TRBD1 on 6 matching bases. The CDR3 covers 11 residues. Trimming took off 6 bases at V and 5 bases at J, with 8 bases between the two ends. CDR3 protein: CASRQGHEQYF. DNA for the CDR3: TGTGCCAGCAGGCAGGGGCACGAGCAGTACTTC.

This clonotype showed up just a few times. The genes are TRBV7-7 and TRBJ2-2, with 7 bases aligning to TRBD2. The V gene end was trimmed by 3 bases and the J gene end by 7 bases; junction bases not matched to a gene: 5. CDR1 and CDR2 (germline): SSHAT, FNYEAQ (reference sequence). CDR3 size: 14 residues. The CDR3 DNA is TGTGCCAGCAGCTTGGGACTACCGGGCGGGGAGCTGTTTTTT. This translates into CASSLGLPGGELFF.

This clonotype was recorded a few times. The V gene is TRBV5-1, the J gene TRBJ1-1; unclear D gene. The CDR3 sequence is 13 residues long. V was shortened by 2 bases and J by 3 bases, with 8 bases between the two germline ends. Germline V gene sequence: CDR1 SGHRS, CDR2 YFSETQ. In DNA, the CDR3 is TGCGCCAGCAGCTTCGCAGAGTACACTGAAGCTTTCTTT. This codes for CASSFAEYTEAFF.

This chain's CDR3 is CASKDLGYEQYF. In DNA form, the CDR3 reads TGTGCCAGCAAGGACTTAGGCTACGAGCAGTACTTC. This rearrangement joins TRBV2 to TRBJ2-7; D possibly corresponds to TRBD2 (5 bases). Trimming took 7 bases from V and 3 from J, leaving 10 bases between them. Germline-derived CDR1 and CDR2 are SNHLY and FYNNEI. There are 12 residues in the CDR3. The complete variable domain, with remaining parts taken from reference TRBV2 and TRBJ2-7, reads EPEVTQTPSHQVTQMGQEVILRCVPISNHLYFYWYRQILGQKVEFLVSFYNNEISEKSEIFDDQFSVERPDGSNFTLKIRSTKLEDSAMYFCASKDLGYEQYFGPGTRLTVT.

This clonotype was found a few times. The chain joins TRBV12-3 or TRBV12-4 to TRBJ2-7, with D uncertain. This CDR3 is built from 15 residues. Deletions cut 4 bases from V and 7 bases from J, with 20 bases between. The CDR3 loop is CASSSGTGRVSEQYF. CDR3 DNA: TGTGCCAGCAGTTCAGGAACCGGTCGGGTGTCGGAGCAGTACTTC.

Many counts were recorded for this clonotype. This chain uses TRBV5-1 with TRBJ1-4, with 9 bases lining up with TRBD1. This CDR3 contains 14 residues. CDR1 and CDR2 from the germline V gene are SGHRS and YFSETQ. J was trimmed by 8 bases and V by 4 bases; bases with no gene match: 6. The CDR3, as DNA: TGCGCCAGCAGCCCAGACAGGGGGACCGAAAAACTGTTTTTT. This codes for CASSPDRGTEKLFF.

The chain couples TRBV7-2 to TRBJ2-7; TRBD2 matches 12 bases. The CDR3 has 16 amino acids. V gave up 1 base and J gave up 0 bases; unmatched junction bases: 1. Germline V gene lookup returns CDR1 SGHTA and CDR2 FQGNSA. The CDR3 protein is CASSLGLAGASYEQYF. CDR3 nucleotide sequence: TGTGCCAGCAGCTTAGGACTAGCGGGAGCCTCCTACGAGCAGTACTTC.

The rearrangement joins TRBV15 to TRBJ1-5; no firm D call. Germline CDR1 reads LNHNV; CDR2 reads YYDKDF (reference sequence). V shed 3 bases and J shed 2 bases, with 8 bases lying between them. CDR3 length equals 14 residues. For the CDR3, the DNA is TGTGCCACCAGCAGCTTCACAGGCAATCAGCCCCAGCATTTT. Residues: CATSSFTGNQPQHF.

This clonotype was detected many times. The genes are TRBV9 and TRBJ2-7, with 7 positions matching TRBD2. CDR3 length equals 15 residues. Germline-derived CDR1 and CDR2 are SGDLS and YYNGEE. The V gene end was trimmed by 0 bases and the J gene end by 1 base; junction bases not matched to a gene: 4. In nucleotides, the CDR3 is TGTGCCAGCAGCGTAGGAGCTAGCGGATCCTACGAGCAGTACTTC. It specifies CASSVGASGSYEQYF.

The rearrangement links TRBV6-1 to TRBJ1-4; a possible D gene is TRBD1 (6 bases). The ends were cut back, 2 bases at V and 7 bases at J, with 14 bases in the middle. Germline CDR1 is MNHNS and CDR2 is SASEGT. This CDR3 has 15 amino acids. The CDR3, as DNA: TGTGCCAGCAGTGAAACCTTGGGCAGGGGTGAAAAACTGTTTTTT. Translation gives CASSETLGRGEKLFF.

This clonotype was found a few times. This chain connects TRBV28 to TRBJ2-7; 8 nucleotides agree with TRBD1. Germline V gene data show CDR1 as MDHEN and CDR2 as SYDVKM. There are 15 residues in the CDR3. The junction had 11 bases not matched to a gene; V was cut back by 3 bases and J by 7 bases. The CDR3 sequence is CASSFSWQGAWEQYF. The CDR3 DNA is TGTGCCAGCAGTTTCTCTTGGCAGGGGGCCTGGGAGCAGTACTTC.

This chain links TRBV7-9 with TRBJ1-3; the match to TRBD1 covers 7 bases. The V segment lost 5 bases and the J segment 4 bases; nucleotides outside the gene matches: 11. Germline CDR1 SEHNR, CDR2 FQNEAQ (reference sequence). This CDR3 comprises 16 residues. This CDR3 reads CASSHMKTGVGNTIYF. CDR3 coding DNA: TGTGCCAGCAGCCACATGAAAACAGGGGTCGGAAACACCATATATTTT.

The CDR3 protein is CASSPRGQGIATNEKLFF. CDR3 coding DNA: TGTGCCAGCTCACCACGGGGACAGGGGATTGCAACTAATGAAAAACTGTTTTTT. The chain carries TRBV18 and TRBJ1-4, with 10 bases that match TRBD1. V shed 1 base and J 0 bases; nucleotides not matched to a gene: 5. The CDR3 length is 18 residues. The germline V gene has CDR1 KGHSH and CDR2 LQKENI.

This clonotype was seen only a few times. The chain carries TRBV24-1 and TRBJ2-1; possibly TRBD1 for D (7 bases). The CDR3 extends over 16 amino acids. Trimming removed 4 bases at V and 5 bases at J, with 17 bases between. The germline gives CDR1 KGHDR, CDR2 SFDVKD. DNA for the CDR3: TGTGCCACCAGTGAGGCGGGACAGAGAGGAAACAATGAGCAGTTCTTC. Translated: CATSEAGQRGNNEQFF.

The rearrangement links TRBV28 to TRBJ2-1; 11 nucleotides align to TRBD2. Germline-derived CDR1 and CDR2 are MDHEN and SYDVKM. The CDR3 is made up of 17 amino acids. The V gene end was trimmed by 5 bases and the J gene end by 4 bases; junction bases not matched to a gene: 10. The CDR3 DNA reads TGTGCCAGCAGTCTTTCAACCGGGACTAGCGGTTACAATGAGCAGTTCTTC. This translates into CASSLSTGTSGYNEQFF. Together with reference TRBV28 and TRBJ2-1, the CDR3 gives the full variable domain: DVKVTQSSRYLVKRTGEKVFLECVQDMDHENMFWYRQDPGLGLRLIYFSYDVKMKEKGDIPEGYSVSREKKERFSLILESASTNQTSMYLCASSLSTGTSGYNEQFFGPGTRLTVL.